This entry features one T cell receptor (beta chain) sequence. The target antigen is unknown. The data stem from a study of T cell responses to AZD1222 COVID-19 vaccine. Study findings and constraints: Donors in the cohort were predominantly white British and more often female, and clonal diversity was possibly underestimated. Repertoires were obtained solely post-peak T cell response. Among vaccine-associated CD4 TCRs, coverage spanned spike, with dominance at 160-218 and 743-854.

Sequenced by immunoSEQ multiplex PCR; TCRdb stores in-frame clones only, minus some. Found here are more than 150,000 clones, roughly 94% of them singletons; the top ten hold roughly 1.7%. Germline V gene lookup returns CDR1 SQVTM and CDR2 ANQGSEA. CDR3 length: 12 amino acids. The V segment lost 6 bases and the J segment 11 bases; nucleotides outside the gene matches: 10. The gene calls are TRBV29-1 and TRBJ1-1, with 9 bases lining up with TRBD1. This material consisted of peripheral blood, taken 28 days after the second AZD1222 dose. The TCR originated in an adult who received the AZD1222 COVID-19 vaccine. CDR3 amino acids: CSVAQGAVEAFF. CDR3 sequence (DNA): TGCAGCGTAGCACAGGGGGCTGTCGAGGCTTTCTTT.